This TCR beta chain stems from a study of shared clonotypes between healthy human individuals. Looking at the study overall: Donors had three CD4 naive, three CD4 memory, two CD8 naive and one CD8 memory plate apiece.

Study-level points and caveats: Only blood was sampled, and tissue TCR repertoires likely differ from blood ones. Non-shared clonotypes showed lower generation probabilities than clonotypes common to all four donors.

A remark on this clone: Its antigen is unknown.

The authors divided CD4+ cells into CD45RA+ naive and CD45RA-negative memory subsets. The germline gives CDR1 SGHTA, CDR2 FQGNSA. The CDR3 is 15 amino acids. Trimming took 5 bases from V and 5 from J, leaving 18 bases between them. The assay was immunoSEQ multiplex PCR, and TCRdb's table has in-frame clones only and misses some. The sample includes a few million clones, roughly 95% of them seen just once. This sequence originates from a young man in good health. Sequenced sample: naive CD4+ T cells sorted from blood. The subset is: CD45RA+ positively selected. This chain links TRBV7-2 with TRBJ2-5; a possible D gene is TRBD2 (5 bases). In nucleotides, the CDR3 is TGTGCCAGCAGCCAGGACTTTCCGGCTTGGGAGACCCAGTACTTC. Encoded protein: CASSQDFPAWETQYF.